Following are 16 T cell receptor beta chains from one sample sequenced in a study of early T cells in non-severe SARS-CoV-2 infection. TCRdb reprocessed the 5' RACE reads via MiXCR and lists one record per CDR3 protein. Of 60,000 or so distinct CDR3 sequences listed, about a tenth are singletons. Material: whole blood. These receptors came from an adult who was a healthcare worker with PCR-confirmed SARS-CoV-2 infection or an uninfected control (not recorded which).

J is TRBJ2-1 and V is TRBV20-1; D might be TRBD2 (5 bases). Trimming left V 6 bases short and J 5 bases short, with 17 bases between. The CDR3 extends over 14 amino acids. Germline V lookup: CDR1 DFQATT, CDR2 SNEGSKA (reference sequence). The CDR3 DNA reads as TGCAGTGCGGCTACGGACTCCCGGCACAATGAGCAGTTCTTC. This sequence encodes CSAATDSRHNEQFF.

This chain uses TRBV4-1 with TRBJ2-5; D not resolved. The V end was cut by 1 base, the J end by 4 bases, with 13 bases between. CDR1 is MGHRA and CDR2 is YSYEKL in the germline V gene. This CDR3 is built from 15 residues. CDR3 in DNA: TGCGCCAGCAGCCAAGGTCCGACAAGGTTAGAGACCCAGTACTTC. This translates into CASSQGPTRLETQYF.

This clonotype was found a few times. The chain combines TRBV10-3 with TRBJ2-1; 7 bases map to TRBD1. With 7 bases clipped from V and 5 bases from J, the junction kept 8 bases outside the gene matches. CDR1 and CDR2 (germline): ENHRY, SYGVKD. The CDR3 is made up of 14 amino acids. DNA of the CDR3: TGTGCCATCAAAACCCAGACAGGGAACAATGAGCAGTTCTTC. Encoded protein: CAIKTQTGNNEQFF.

This clonotype was seen a few times. The J gene is TRBJ2-1, the V gene TRBV6-1; TRBD2 is a possible D gene (6 bases). With 8 bases removed from V and 0 bases from J, the gap between germline ends came to 11 bases. Per the germline V gene, CDR1 is MNHNS and CDR2 is SASEGT. The CDR3 runs 14 residues. The DNA of the CDR3 is TGTGCCAGCTTTGCGGGGAGCTCCTACAATGAGCAGTTCTTC. Protein product: CASFAGSSYNEQFF.

This chain connects TRBV5-6 to TRBJ2-3; maybe TRBD2 (6 bases). In germline, CDR1 is SGHDT, CDR2 YYEEEE. V was clipped by 6 bases and J by 6 bases, with 14 bases between them. The CDR3 is 13 residues long. CDR3 nucleotide sequence: TGTGCCAGCAACCCGCGGGAACGGGATACGCAGTATTTT. Its protein product is CASNPRERDTQYF.

V is TRBV6-2 or TRBV6-3 and J is TRBJ2-7; D gene uncertain. V lost 0 bases and J 5 bases, leaving 8 bases between the germline ends. Germline CDR1 MNHEY, CDR2 SVGEGT. The CDR3 runs to 13 residues. The CDR3 nucleotides are TGTGCCAGCAGTTACTCGCTAGGGAACGAGCAGTACTTC. Its translation is CASSYSLGNEQYF.

This clonotype was counted a few times. The chain is built from TRBV30 and TRBJ1-6; TRBD1 might be the D (5 bases). The CDR3 is 15 amino acids. Germline CDR1 reads GTSNPN; CDR2 reads SVGIG (reference sequence). With 4 bases removed from V and 7 bases from J, the gap between germline ends came to 17 bases. The CDR3: CAWTLQGLGNSPLHF. For the CDR3, the DNA is TGTGCCTGGACCCTTCAGGGCCTGGGGAATTCACCCCTCCACTTT.

This clonotype has more than one count but fewer than ten. The gene calls are TRBV20-1 and TRBJ1-1; the D gene is possibly TRBD1 (5 bases). The germline V gene encodes CDR1 DFQATT and CDR2 SNEGSKA (reference sequence). The CDR3 contains 16 residues. The germline V and J ends were trimmed by 6 bases and 3 bases, with 23 bases remaining between them. The CDR3 DNA follows: TGCAGTGCAGAGCGGCAGGGAGGCAGTATTGACACTGAAGCTTTCTTT. Its translation: CSAERQGGSIDTEAFF.

The J gene is TRBJ1-5, the V gene TRBV20-1; D uncertain. The ends were cut back, 4 bases at V and 0 bases at J, with 16 bases in the middle. The CDR3 extends over 16 amino acids. CDR1 DFQATT and CDR2 SNEGSKA come from the germline V gene (reference sequence). The CDR3 DNA sequence: TGCAGTGCTATGTCCGGAGAGTATTATAGCAATCAGCCCCAGCATTTT. Translated: CSAMSGEYYSNQPQHF.

The rearrangement joins TRBV10-3 to TRBJ2-2; D perhaps matches TRBD1 (6 bases). V lost 3 bases to trimming and J lost 4 bases, with 15 bases between them. This CDR3 comprises 16 residues. In germline, CDR1 is ENHRY, CDR2 SYGVKD. CDR3 in amino acids: CAISDGQSSITGELFF. The CDR3 DNA reads as TGTGCCATCAGTGATGGACAGTCTTCCATCACCGGGGAGCTGTTTTTT.

This clonotype was picked up one time. The J gene is TRBJ2-1, the V gene TRBV29-1; TRBD2 matches at 8 bases. The CDR3 spans 13 residues. Germline V lookup: CDR1 SQVTM, CDR2 ANQGSEA. The V segment lost 3 bases and the J segment 7 bases; nucleotides outside the gene matches: 5. CDR3 DNA sequence: TGCAGCGTTGAGCGGGGGGCCCGAAATGAGCAGTTCTTC. It specifies CSVERGARNEQFF.

The V and J genes are TRBV7-9 and TRBJ1-6; a weak D match, TRBD1 (5 bases). From germline, CDR1 is SEHNR and CDR2 FQNEAQ (reference sequence). Trimming cost V 5 bases and J 10 bases, with 18 bases left between them. This CDR3 is 15 amino acids long. The CDR3 is CASSQRGGVPSPLHF. The CDR3 DNA reads as TGTGCCAGCAGCCAAAGGGGAGGGGTTCCCTCACCCCTCCACTTT.

This clonotype has at least ten counts. The gene calls are TRBV27 and TRBJ1-1, with D unclear. The CDR3 contains 14 residues. Trimming stripped 8 bases from V and 1 base from J, with 14 bases between. Looked up from germline, CDR1 is MNHEY and CDR2 is SMNVEV (reference sequence). CDR3 amino acids: CASFLLGRNTEAFF. CDR3 DNA: TGTGCCAGCTTCTTACTCGGGCGGAACACTGAAGCTTTCTTT.

This clonotype has just a few counts. CDR3: CASSRGREVNTQYF. DNA for the CDR3: TGTGCCAGCAGCAGGGGCAGGGAGGTTAATACGCAGTATTTT. The chain carries TRBV2 and TRBJ2-3, with D perhaps being TRBD1 or TRBD2 (6 bases each). The germline V and J ends were trimmed by 6 bases and 7 bases, with 17 bases remaining between them. Germline V lookup: CDR1 SNHLY, CDR2 FYNNEI. The CDR3 extends over 14 amino acids.

This clonotype was detected a few times. The genes are TRBV11-1 and TRBJ2-2, with D maybe TRBD1 (6 bases). Germline CDR1 SGHAT, CDR2 FQDESV (reference sequence). Trimming cost V 5 bases and J 1 base, with 20 bases left between them. CDR3 length: 18 amino acids. The CDR3 here is CASSDRPGHPKNTGELFF. The CDR3 DNA reads TGTGCCAGCAGCGATCGGCCGGGACATCCGAAGAACACCGGGGAGCTGTTTTTT.

The chain has TRBV20-1 and TRBJ2-2; 8 bases match TRBD2. The CDR3 consists of 15 residues. Per the germline V gene, CDR1 is DFQATT and CDR2 is SNEGSKA (reference sequence). Losses at the gene ends were 6 bases for V and 6 bases for J; bases not matched to a gene: 12. The CDR3 DNA reads as TGCAGTGCAAGAAGAGGAGGACTAGCATCCGGGGAGCTGTTTTTT. Protein product: CSARRGGLASGELFF.